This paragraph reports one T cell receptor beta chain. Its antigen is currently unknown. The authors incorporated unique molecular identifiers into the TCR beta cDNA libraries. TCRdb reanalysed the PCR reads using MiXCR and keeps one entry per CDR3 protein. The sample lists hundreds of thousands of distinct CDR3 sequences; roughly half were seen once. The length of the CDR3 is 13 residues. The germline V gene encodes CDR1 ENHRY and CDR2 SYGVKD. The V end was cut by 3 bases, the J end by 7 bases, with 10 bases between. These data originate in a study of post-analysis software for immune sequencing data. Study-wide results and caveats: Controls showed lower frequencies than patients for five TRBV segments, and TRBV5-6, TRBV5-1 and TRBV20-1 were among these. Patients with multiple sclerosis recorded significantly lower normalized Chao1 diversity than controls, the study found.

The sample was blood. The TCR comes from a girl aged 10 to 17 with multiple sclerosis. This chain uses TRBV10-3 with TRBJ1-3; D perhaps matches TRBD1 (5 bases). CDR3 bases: TGTGCCATCAGTGACAGGGTATCGAACACCATATATTTT. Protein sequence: CAISDRVSNTIYF.